This T cell receptor (beta chain) was found in a study of blood T cell repertoires in COVID-19. The CDR3 is 17 residues long. CDR1 MDHEN and CDR2 SYDVKM come from the germline V gene. Trimming cost V 6 bases and J 1 base; bases outside gene matches: 8. This clone was detected only a few times. TCRdb's copy holds only in-frame clones and misses some; the assay was immunoSEQ multiplex PCR. The sample records approximately 170,000 clones, under 90% being singletons. The sequence was collected from a woman at least 80 years old with active or convalescent COVID-19. Sequencing was done on a sample of peripheral blood. V gene TRBV28 combines with J gene TRBJ2-7; 14 bases are shared with TRBD2. In nucleotides, the CDR3 is TGTGCCAGCAGCCAAGGACTAGCGGGAGGCCCTTCCTACGAGCAGTACTTC. The encoded protein is CASSQGLAGGPSYEQYF.